The 18 T cell receptor beta chains given below trace back to one sample, sequenced in a study of T cell repertoires in cytomegalovirus infection. Via MiXCR, TCRdb re-called the reads, giving one row per CDR3 protein. The data show about 330,000 distinct CDR3 sequences, roughly 9.5% seen once. The sequenced sample consisted of PBMCs. These receptors were collected from a human donor in good health (CMV status not recorded). Some clones in this sample may be carry-over from other donors' samples.

The J gene is TRBJ2-2, the V gene TRBV7-6; perhaps TRBD2 as D (5 bases). Germline CDR1 SGHVS, CDR2 FNYEAQ. Trimming took off 7 bases at V and 5 bases at J, with 11 bases between the two ends. CDR3 length: 13 amino acids. CDR3 coding DNA: TGTGCCAGCAAGAACCGCGGGACCGGGGAGCTGTTTTTT. This codes for CASKNRGTGELFF.

In this sample, this clonotype turned up many times. This rearrangement joins TRBV6-6 to TRBJ1-2, with 8 bases that match TRBD1. Germline V gene data show CDR1 as MNHNY and CDR2 as SVGAGI (reference sequence). The CDR3 covers 14 residues. V trimming: 6 bases; J trimming: 1 base; junction bases outside the gene matches: 4. The CDR3 nucleotides are TGTGCCAGCAGACGACAGGGGATTAACTATGGCTACACCTTC. Translated, it gives CASRRQGINYGYTF.

This clonotype has only a few counts. The chain recombines TRBV28 with TRBJ1-5; 7 bases map to TRBD1. Trimming took 6 bases from V and 4 from J; bases not matched to a gene: 9. The CDR3 length is 15 residues. Germline V gene data show CDR1 as MDHEN and CDR2 as SYDVKM. The CDR3 sequence: CASRPRQGGNQPQHF. Written as DNA, the CDR3 is TGTGCCAGCAGACCGAGACAGGGTGGGAATCAGCCCCAGCATTTT.

In this sample, this clonotype turned up a few times. The chain is built from TRBV29-1 and TRBJ2-1, with unresolved D. Per the germline V gene, CDR1 is SQVTM and CDR2 is ANQGSEA. This CDR3 contains 10 residues. With 4 bases removed from V and 6 bases from J, the gap between germline ends came to 4 bases. The CDR3 is CSVGVNEQFF. The DNA for the CDR3 is TGCAGCGTTGGGGTCAATGAGCAGTTCTTC.

This clonotype was found many times. This rearrangement joins TRBV7-6 to TRBJ2-5; D gene unclear. Per the germline V gene, CDR1 is SGHVS and CDR2 is FNYEAQ. The CDR3 totals 14 residues. Trimming left V 1 base short and J 1 base short, with 7 bases between. The CDR3 protein is CASSLGNSQETQYF. CDR3 sequence (DNA): TGTGCCAGCAGCTTAGGGAACAGCCAAGAGACCCAGTACTTC. Full variable domain (outside the CDR3, taken from reference TRBV7-6 and TRBJ2-5): GAGVSQSPRYKVTKRGQDVALRCDPISGHVSLYWYRQALGQGPEFLTYFNYEAQQDKSGLPNDRFSAERPEGSISTLTIQRTEQRDSAMYRCASSLGNSQETQYFGPGTRLLVL.

This clonotype was observed at least ten times. V is TRBV28 and J is TRBJ2-2, with D perhaps matching TRBD1 (6 bases). Germline V gives CDR1 MDHEN, CDR2 SYDVKM. This CDR3 contains 14 residues. V was shortened by 7 bases and J by 4 bases, with 13 bases between the two germline ends. CDR3 DNA: TGTGCCAGCACCCAGACAGGCCGCACCGGGGAGCTGTTTTTT. Translated: CASTQTGRTGELFF.

This clonotype was seen ten or more times. The J gene is TRBJ1-1, the V gene TRBV7-2; D is possibly TRBD1 (6 bases). Trimming removed 5 bases at V and 5 bases at J, with 15 bases between. The length of the CDR3 is 14 residues. The germline CDR1 and CDR2 sequences are SGHTA and FQGNSA. The CDR3 nucleotides read TGTGCCAGCAGCCTCCAGGCGGGGGCGACTGAAGCTTTCTTT. Its translation: CASSLQAGATEAFF.

The sample holds a few counts of this clonotype. V usage is TRBV11-2 and J usage is TRBJ2-1; D gene ambiguous. Germline values: CDR1 SGHAT, CDR2 FQNNGV. The CDR3 runs 10 residues. V lost 8 bases to trimming and J lost 5 bases, with 4 bases between them. The CDR3 DNA reads TGTGCCAGCGGCCACAATGAGCAGTTCTTC. Amino acid sequence: CASGHNEQFF.

This rearrangement joins TRBV19 to TRBJ2-6; possibly TRBD1 for D (6 bases). Trimming stripped 5 bases from V and 0 bases from J, with 14 bases between. The CDR3 is 17 amino acids. The germline gives CDR1 LNHDA, CDR2 SQIVND (reference sequence). In DNA form, the CDR3 reads TGTGCCAGTAGTGTCGGGACACCGTCCTCTGGGGCCAACGTCCTGACTTTC. Its protein is CASSVGTPSSGANVLTF.

The rearrangement uses TRBV6-1 and TRBJ2-3; 8 bases map to TRBD2. There are 14 residues in the CDR3. Germline trimming cut 4 bases from V and 5 bases from J; bases unmatched to any gene: 5. CDR1 is MNHNS, CDR2 SASEGT, per germline. The CDR3 DNA sequence: TGTGCCAGCAGTGGAGCACTAGCGGTAGATACGCAGTATTTT. Translation gives CASSGALAVDTQYF.

The J gene is TRBJ1-3, the V gene TRBV2, with unresolved D. The germline CDR1 and CDR2 sequences are SNHLY and FYNNEI. The V gene lost 5 bases and the J gene lost 4 bases, with 15 bases spanning the gap. This CDR3 comprises 15 residues. The CDR3 sequence is CASSNRALDGNTIYF. DNA for the CDR3: TGTGCCAGCAGTAACCGGGCCCTGGACGGAAACACCATATATTTT.

The chain carries TRBV7-8 and TRBJ2-1; 8 nucleotides match TRBD1. V lost 5 bases and J lost 8; bases outside the gene matches: 5. This CDR3 has 13 residues. Germline CDR1 SGHVS, CDR2 FQNEAQ. The CDR3 DNA follows: TGTGCCAGCAGCCCGGCCAGGGGGCATGAGCAGTTCTTC. It encodes CASSPARGHEQFF. Full variable domain (remainder filled in from reference TRBV7-8 and TRBJ2-1): GAGVSQSPRYKVAKRGQDVALRCDPISGHVSLFWYQQALGQGPEFLTYFQNEAQLDKSGLPSDRFFAERPEGSVSTLKIQRTQQEDSAVYLCASSPARGHEQFFGPGTRLTVL.

The V gene is TRBV20-1, the J gene TRBJ1-6; D is uncertain. V was trimmed by 1 base and J by 0 bases, leaving 4 bases between them. The CDR3 is 14 residues long. Germline V CDR1 and CDR2: DFQATT, SNEGSKA (reference sequence). Written as DNA, the CDR3 is TGCAGTGCTAGAGCGAGCTCCTATAATTCACCCCTCCACTTT. Translated, it gives CSARASSYNSPLHF.

Note on this clonotype: This may come from a read error, since a much larger clone is one base off. V is TRBV12-3 or TRBV12-4 and J is TRBJ2-3; 7 nucleotides agree with TRBD2. Trimming cost V 3 bases and J 0 bases; bases outside gene matches: 12. CDR3 length: 18 amino acids. For the CDR3, the DNA is TGTGCCAGCAGTTTGAGGCTGCTAGCGGTCACTAGCACAGATACGCAGTATTTT. Amino acid sequence: CASSLRLLAVTSTDTQYF.

The chain has TRBV4-2 and TRBJ1-1, with a possible D match to TRBD1 (6 bases). Trimming took 7 bases from V and 5 from J, leaving 17 bases between them. Germline V CDR1 and CDR2: LGHNA, YNFKEQ. The CDR3 covers 14 residues. The CDR3, as DNA: TGTGCCAGCATAGAAGGGGGGGGGAATACTGAAGCTTTCTTT. Protein: CASIEGGGNTEAFF.

This clonotype came up many times. The chain uses TRBV4-3 and TRBJ1-5; the D gene is possibly TRBD1 (6 bases). The CDR3 runs 15 residues. Germline CDR1 and CDR2: LGHNA and YSLEER. The ends were cut back, 0 bases at V and 4 bases at J, with 10 bases in the middle. The CDR3, as DNA: TGCGCCAGCAGCCAAGACGGACAGCGAAATCAGCCCCAGCATTTT. Its protein is CASSQDGQRNQPQHF.

This clonotype came up a few times. The chain combines TRBV2 with TRBJ1-5, with D possibly TRBD1 on 6 matching bases. Trimming took 3 bases from V and 4 from J, leaving 13 bases between them. CDR1 is SNHLY, CDR2 FYNNEI, per germline. The CDR3 is 15 residues long. This CDR3 is CASSDLSRGNQPQHF. The DNA for the CDR3 is TGTGCCAGCAGTGACCTTTCCAGGGGAAATCAGCCCCAGCATTTT. The variable domain in full, with the rest retrieved from reference TRBV2 and TRBJ1-5, is EPEVTQTPSHQVTQMGQEVILRCVPISNHLYFYWYRQILGQKVEFLVSFYNNEISEKSEIFDDQFSVERPDGSNFTLKIRSTKLEDSAMYFCASSDLSRGNQPQHFGDGTRLSIL.

This clonotype has a count of ten or more. Here the CDR3 DNA reads TGTGCCTGGAGTAGGGCAGTTCATAGCAATCAGCCCCAGCATTTT. It yields the protein CAWSRAVHSNQPQHF. The genes are TRBV30 and TRBJ1-5; D gene ambiguous. CDR3 length: 15 amino acids. The V end was cut by 2 bases, the J end by 0 bases, with 11 bases between. The germline gives CDR1 GTSNPN, CDR2 SVGIG (reference sequence).